This TCR beta chain was sequenced during a study of regulatory T cells in long-lasting Graves disease. For TCR beta, libraries came from iRepertoire HTBI primers and Arm-PCR of CDR3 regions. MiXCR, run by TCRdb on the multiplex PCR reads, gives a single entry per CDR3 protein. This table has hundreds of thousands of distinct CDR3 sequences, roughly 23% appearing once. This sample's time point: persistent/refractory GD, antithyroid drugs over 5 years with positive TRAb. TCR sequences were obtained from RNA taken from PBMCs. The diagnosis of Graves' disease used American Thyroid Association guidelines. This clonotype showed up just a few times. The antigen is undetermined. The CDR3 runs to 12 residues. CDR1 is SQVTM, CDR2 ANQGSEA, per germline. With 4 bases removed from V and 2 bases from J, the gap between germline ends came to 9 bases. General study results and limits: A greater number of public clonotypes (under 3,000) was shared by persistent patients than by new patients (around 970).

The gene calls are TRBV29-1 and TRBJ2-7, with no clear D. The specimen was peripheral blood mononuclear cells (PBMCs), collected when the disease was refractory, from a patient treated with antithyroid drugs. This TCR came from a female donor with Graves disease. In DNA form, the CDR3 reads TGCAGCGTTGGAGATCTGACCTACGAGCAGTACTTC. Translating it yields CSVGDLTYEQYF.